Below are 18 T cell receptor beta chains sequenced from a single sample in a study of blood T cell repertoires in COVID-19. Libraries were prepared by immunoSEQ multiplex PCR; TCRdb keeps only in-frame clonotypes and omits some of them. The table lists almost 200,000 clones, around 85% of them singletons. The source material was peripheral blood. Receptors were obtained from a woman in her 70s with acute or convalescent COVID-19.

V usage is TRBV14 and J usage is TRBJ2-1; TRBD1 might be the D (6 bases). The V end lost 4 bases, the J end lost 5 bases, and 15 bases lay between the germline ends. Germline CDR1 and CDR2: SGHDN and FVKESK. This CDR3 has 15 residues. As DNA, the CDR3 is TGTGCCAGCAGCCCCTGGCAGGGGATAAACAATGAGCAGTTCTTC. Residues: CASSPWQGINNEQFF.

The chain links TRBV2 to TRBJ1-6; D unresolved. The ends were cut back, 1 base at V and 3 bases at J, with 7 bases in the middle. Germline values: CDR1 SNHLY, CDR2 FYNNEI. The CDR3 consists of 15 residues. The CDR3 DNA reads as TGTGCCAGCAGTGAAGTGGGCCACTATAATTCACCCCTCCACTTT. Translation: CASSEVGHYNSPLHF.

The chain couples TRBV10-1 to TRBJ2-4, with D unresolved. The CDR3 sequence is 13 residues long. Germline V gene lookup returns CDR1 WNHNN and CDR2 SYGVQD (reference sequence). V was clipped by 0 bases and J by 7 bases, with 7 bases between them. The CDR3 DNA follows: TGCGCCAGCAGTGAGTCGACTCGGAACATTCAGTACTTC. This translates into CASSESTRNIQYF.

The chain recombines TRBV7-2 with TRBJ2-3, with a weak D call TRBD1 (5 bases). Trimming took 5 bases from V and 0 from J, leaving 15 bases between them. The CDR3 contains 16 residues. The germline V gene encodes CDR1 SGHTA and CDR2 FQGNSA. CDR3 protein: CASSPYQRQSTDTQYF. The CDR3, as DNA: TGTGCCAGCAGCCCATACCAACGACAGAGCACAGATACGCAGTATTTT. Supplemented by reference TRBV7-2 and TRBJ2-3, the full variable domain reads GAGVSQSPSNKVTEKGKDVELRCDPISGHTALYWYRQSLGQGLEFLIYFQGNSAPDKSGLPSDRFSAERTGGSVSTLTIQRTQQEDSAVYLCASSPYQRQSTDTQYFGPGTRLTVL.

This rearrangement joins TRBV9 to TRBJ2-5; 10 nucleotides match TRBD2. The germline V gene encodes CDR1 SGDLS and CDR2 YYNGEE. V trimming: 0 bases; J trimming: 6 bases; junction bases outside the gene matches: 2. This CDR3 has 14 amino acids. CDR3 DNA: TGTGCCAGCAGCGTAGCTAGCGGGAGCCAGACCCAGTACTTC. Its protein is CASSVASGSQTQYF. The full variable domain, its missing parts supplied by reference TRBV9 and TRBJ2-5, is DSGVTQTPKHLITATGQRVTLRCSPRSGDLSVYWYQQSLDQGLQFLIQYYNGEERAKGNILERFSAQQFPDLHSELNLSSLELGDSALYFCASSVASGSQTQYFGPGTRLLVL.

The rearrangement links TRBV5-1 to TRBJ2-2; 7 nucleotides agree with TRBD2. The ends lost 4 bases at V and 6 bases at J; junction bases unmatched: 9. This CDR3 spans 15 amino acids. CDR1 and CDR2 (germline): SGHRS, YFSETQ. CDR3 nucleotide sequence: TGCGCCAGCAGCCTCGGACTAGTTGCCGCCGGGGAGCTGTTTTTT. Its translation is CASSLGLVAAGELFF.

On this clone: The same CDR3 is also encoded by other DNA sequences in this sample. The chain employs TRBV11-2 and TRBJ2-5, with 7 bases that match TRBD2. The J segment lost 5 bases and the V segment lost 3 bases, leaving 3 bases of the junction unmatched. CDR3 length: 13 amino acids. Germline CDR1 is SGHAT and CDR2 is FQNNGV. The DNA of the CDR3 is TGTGCCAGCAGCTTGGGACTACGTGAGACCCAGTACTTC. It translates to CASSLGLRETQYF.

The rearrangement links TRBV5-1 to TRBJ2-1; 7 bases are a match to TRBD1. The germline V gene has CDR1 SGHRS and CDR2 YFSETQ. V shed 0 bases and J 9 bases; nucleotides not matched to a gene: 6. The CDR3 sequence is 14 residues long. CDR3 sequence: CASSLVPGGGEQFF. Here the CDR3 DNA reads TGCGCCAGCAGCTTGGTGCCAGGGGGTGGTGAGCAGTTCTTC.

The chain has TRBV10-3 and TRBJ1-5, with 8 bases matching TRBD1. CDR1 and CDR2 (germline): ENHRY, SYGVKD. The CDR3 runs to 15 residues. After removal of 6 bases from V and 0 bases from J, the junction contained 4 bases not matched to a gene. CDR3 nucleotide sequence: TGTGCCATCAGCCCGGGACAGGATAGCAATCAGCCCCAGCATTTT. Translated: CAISPGQDSNQPQHF.

The chain combines TRBV10-1 with TRBJ2-1; unclear D gene. Looked up from germline, CDR1 is WNHNN and CDR2 is SYGVQD (reference sequence). This CDR3 is 13 amino acids long. Between the trimmed V and J ends, which lost 6 bases and 8 bases, there was a span of 14 bases. The CDR3 region is CASRITSQDEQFF. The CDR3 nucleotides are TGCGCCAGCAGGATCACAAGCCAGGATGAGCAGTTCTTC.

The chain couples TRBV27 to TRBJ2-5; 13 nucleotides match TRBD2. Per germline, CDR1 MNHEY and CDR2 SMNVEV (reference sequence). J gave up 5 bases and V 2 bases, and 11 bases lay outside the gene matches. This CDR3 is built from 18 residues. The CDR3 reads CASSLVGLAGEAGETQYF. CDR3 bases: TGTGCCAGCAGTTTAGTTGGACTAGCGGGGGAGGCAGGGGAGACCCAGTACTTC.

This chain uses TRBV7-2 with TRBJ2-4, with D possibly TRBD2 on 6 matching bases. The CDR3 contains 14 residues. Trimming pared 2 bases from V and 2 bases from J, leaving 7 bases between. Germline-derived CDR1 and CDR2 are SGHTA and FQGNSA. The CDR3 here is CASSLLATKNIQYF. Written as DNA, the CDR3 is TGTGCCAGCAGCTTACTAGCGACCAAAAACATTCAGTACTTC.

This clone appeared a single time. This chain uses TRBV2 with TRBJ1-5; 7 bases match TRBD1. The CDR3 loop spans 16 amino acids. V lost 6 bases to trimming and J lost 6 bases; unmatched junction nucleotides: 14. Germline assignment: CDR1 SNHLY and CDR2 FYNNEI. This chain's CDR3 is CASSNNRGIQFQPQHF. CDR3 sequence (DNA): TGTGCCAGCAGCAATAACAGGGGTATTCAGTTTCAGCCCCAGCATTTT.

V is TRBV18 and J is TRBJ1-2; the D gene is possibly TRBD1 (5 bases). The V end was cut by 2 bases, the J end by 5 bases, with 9 bases between. Germline V CDR1 and CDR2: KGHSH, LQKENI. The CDR3 has 13 amino acids. The CDR3 DNA reads as TGTGCCAGCTCACCAACGGAGGGGTATGGCTACACCTTC. It codes for CASSPTEGYGYTF. The full variable domain, with the rest looked up from reference TRBV18 and TRBJ1-2, is NAGVMQNPRHLVRRRGQEARLRCSPMKGHSHVYWYRQLPEEGLKFMVYLQKENIIDESGMPKERFSAEFPKEGPSILRIQQVVRGDSAAYFCASSPTEGYGYTFGSGTRLTVV.

CDR3 region: CASTPQGRGTNYGYTF. The CDR3 DNA follows: TGTGCCAGTACCCCCCAGGGCAGGGGTACTAACTATGGCTACACCTTC. The V gene is TRBV19, the J gene TRBJ1-2; D may be TRBD1 (6 bases). V dropped 7 bases and J dropped 0 bases, with 18 bases sitting between them. The V gene's germline CDR1 is LNHDA and CDR2 SQIVND (reference sequence). CDR3 length equals 16 residues. Full variable domain (remainder filled in from reference TRBV19 and TRBJ1-2): DGGITQSPKYLFRKEGQNVTLSCEQNLNHDAMYWYRQDPGQGLRLIYYSQIVNDFQKGDIAEGYSVSREKKESFPLTVTSAQKNPTAFYLCASTPQGRGTNYGYTFGSGTRLTVV.

The rearrangement uses TRBV4-3 and TRBJ2-7; 8 bases match TRBD2. The CDR3 extends over 15 amino acids. Germline CDR1 and CDR2: LGHNA and YSLEER. V lost 0 bases to trimming and J lost 5 bases; unmatched junction nucleotides: 6. CDR3 amino acids: CASSQDLAGTHEQYF. The CDR3 DNA sequence: TGCGCCAGCAGCCAAGATTTAGCGGGAACCCACGAGCAGTACTTC.

The chain has TRBV6-5 and TRBJ1-1, with 7 bases matching TRBD1. The germline gives CDR1 MNHEY, CDR2 SVGAGI. This CDR3 comprises 15 residues. The trim removed 7 bases at V and 4 bases at J, leaving 12 bases unmatched. CDR3 in amino acids: CASNKRGRLSTEAFF. As DNA, the CDR3 is TGTGCCAGCAACAAAAGGGGGCGATTATCCACTGAAGCTTTCTTT.

The J gene is TRBJ1-6, the V gene TRBV15, with a tentative D call TRBD1 (5 bases). V lost 1 base, J lost 8 bases, and 9 bases lay in between. Germline V CDR1 and CDR2: LNHNV, YYDKDF (reference sequence). The CDR3 consists of 14 residues. In DNA form, the CDR3 reads TGTGCCACCAGCAGAGCAGGGTTGGATTCACCCCTCCACTTT. Its translation is CATSRAGLDSPLHF.